The TCR beta chain under discussion was sequenced for a study of read filtering for tumor transcriptome and immune sequencing (TCRdb year 2020). The study in broad terms: The cohort had 17 male and 11 to 15 female patients with a mean age of about 66 years, ranging from about 45 to 85. Using the same bone marrow samples, the study ran both targeted immune repertoire sequencing and bulk whole-transcriptome sequencing and then compared the TCR repertoires from each method. Under revised international staging, roughly eight patients fell into R-ISS I, more than 15 into R-ISS II and about 7 into R-ISS III. A main aim was a read-filtering strategy for immune repertoire data, specifically whether clonotypes supported by a single read should be removed. After DNase treatment, whole-transcriptome libraries were prepared with the TruSeq RNA Access Library Prep Kit. Per sample, about 3.5 to 10.27 million TCR-region mapped reads were obtained with IR-seq, compared with only roughly 85 to 1273 with RNA-seq.

The Immunoverse kit was used to build TCR libraries from 400 ng RNA, with molecular barcoded adaptors covering alpha/delta and beta/gamma chains. The same RNA used for transcriptome sequencing was used for TCR library preparation. TCR libraries were sequenced on an Illumina HiSeq 4000 with 2 x 150 cycles. The paper's data handling went like this. Using MiXCR, which included quality filtering and error correction, TCR reads were aligned to human V, D, J and C references and then assembled into CDR3 clonotypes. The tcR package in R was used to analyze clonotype counts and gene usage diversity. For inspection of raw mapping reads, RNA-seq reads were mapped by STAR aligner version 2.5.3a onto GRCh37 of the human genome. To test how sequencing depth affects detected clonotypes, IR-seq fastq files were randomly downsampled with Seqtk 1.3. TCRdb handled the public reads itself, with Q25 trimming in fastp and clone calling in MiXCR, and kept productive beta chains. CDR3 protein sequences are deduplicated, and each keeps its most common genes and DNA. TCRdb assigned the V and J calls; the authors' analysis was not used. This sample is represented by about 48,000 distinct CDR3 sequences; approximately 18% of them were singletons. Approximately 15% of the sample rests with the top ten.

What the study reported, not specific to this receptor: In IR-seq, single-read clonotypes were about 81.9% of clonotypes but about 3.5% of total reads; in RNA-seq they were 70% to 75% of clonotypes and 35% to 45% of reads. The sorted CD138-negative fraction was a mixed bone marrow immune population, not purified T cells. The correlation between IR-seq and RNA-seq shared clonotype proportions was increased by removal of single-read clonotypes. Compared with RNA-seq, IR-seq captured clonotypes at much greater depth and more reliably, and a smaller IR-seq throughput was enough to identify most of the shared clonotypes.

Notes on this clonotype: There is no known antigen for this receptor. Given a much more abundant clone one base away, this may be a read error.

The CDR1 and CDR2 encoded by the germline V gene are MDHEN and SYDVKM. Spanning cysteine to phenylalanine, the CDR3 consists of 15 amino acids. Only the CDR3 DNA stays, 45 bases, in frame from base 1. V gives up 11 bases and J gives up 5 bases, and the segment between their germline ends measures 22 bases. Each patient had bone marrow sampled at the time of active disease. Bone marrow mononuclear cells were isolated by Ficoll-Hypaque density gradient centrifugation. Myeloma plasma cells were removed and CD138-negative cells were obtained by negative selection following labeling with CD138 magnetic microbeads on a MACS separator. Purity of the isolated cells was checked by flow cytometry on an Attune NxT using CD138 antibodies. TRIzol reagent was used to extract total RNA, and a NanoDrop spectrophotometer was used to quantify the extracted RNA. For each patient, the CD138-negative bone marrow sample underwent paired RNA-seq and IR-seq.

The sequenced sample was a population of CD138-negative cells sorted from bone marrow. The cell subset or site label corresponds to: bone marrow mononuclear cells depleted of CD138+ plasma/myeloma cells by negative magnetic selection. The sequence is built from TRBV28 and TRBJ1-5; 6 matching bases give a weak D call of TRBD1. The clonotype was recovered from a donor aged 40 or over with multiple myeloma. The sequence in DNA is TGTGCCCGCAACCCTAGGGGGGTCGGCGATCAGCCCCAGCATTTT. This is translated as CARNPRGVGDQPQHF.